This TCR beta chain was profiled in a study of blood T cell repertoires in COVID-19. The CDR3 consists of 14 residues. With V trimmed by 2 bases and J by 4 bases, 3 bases remained unmatched. Germline V lookup: CDR1 SGHDT, CDR2 YYEEEE. As for this clone: The same CDR3 arises from other DNA sequences in this sample as well.

This table comes from immunoSEQ multiplex PCR, and its TCRdb copy is limited to in-frame clones, with some not included. The sample contains fewer than 450,000 clones, approximately 86% of which appear only once. The V call is TRBV5-6, the J call TRBJ1-1, with 9 bases fitting TRBD1. Specimen: PBMCs or T cells enriched from blood (not recorded which). This receptor was obtained from a woman in her thirties or forties with acute COVID-19. This CDR3 reads CASSFGTGSTEAFF. Here the CDR3 DNA reads TGTGCCAGCAGCTTCGGGACAGGGAGCACTGAAGCTTTCTTT.